This passage covers 14 T cell receptor beta chains from one sample sequenced in a study of T cells in Graves' hyperthyroidism and ophthalmopathy. Amplified TCR beta CDR3 regions came from RNA transcripts. A first-round RT-PCR of the TCR CDR3 used the HTBI primer set. MiXCR, run by TCRdb on the multiplex PCR reads, gives a single entry per CDR3 protein. Of hundreds of thousands of distinct CDR3 sequences in the sample, roughly a sixth were seen once. The sample comprised blood. The receptor source for this set is a woman between 45 and 60 years old with Graves' hyperthyroidism that later progressed to Graves' ophthalmopathy.

This clonotype was seen many times. The chain combines TRBV7-3 with TRBJ1-6; TRBD1 might be the D (6 bases). CDR3 length: 14 amino acids. V was pared by 4 bases and J by 10 bases, with 14 bases between. Germline V gene sequence: CDR1 SGHTA, CDR2 FQGTGA. In DNA form, the CDR3 reads TGTGCCAGCAGCTCCGGGGGGGCCCAATCACCCCTCCACTTT. Residues: CASSSGGAQSPLHF.

J is TRBJ1-2 and V is TRBV27; D is possibly TRBD1 (6 bases). The V gene's germline CDR1 is MNHEY and CDR2 SMNVEV (reference sequence). This CDR3 comprises 14 residues. The V gene lost 6 bases and the J gene lost 4 bases, with 15 bases spanning the gap. The CDR3 nucleotides are TGTGCCAGCAGACGGGGAGGGGGAGTCTATGGCTACACCTTC. Translated: CASRRGGGVYGYTF.

This clonotype was seen a handful of times. The V call is TRBV27, the J call TRBJ1-1, with TRBD1 matching 7 bases. Germline CDR1 reads MNHEY; CDR2 reads SMNVEV (reference sequence). CDR3 length: 17 amino acids. V dropped 6 bases and J dropped 4; count of bases not matched to a gene: 17. CDR3 protein: CASSTTQYRGWGTEAFF. The CDR3 region has the DNA TGTGCCAGCAGCACGACACAATACAGGGGATGGGGCACTGAAGCTTTCTTT.

The sample holds a few counts of this clonotype. V is TRBV19 and J is TRBJ2-2; TRBD1 agrees at 8 bases. The germline V gene encodes CDR1 LNHDA and CDR2 SQIVND (reference sequence). J was trimmed by 4 bases and V by 9 bases; bases with no gene match: 16. This CDR3 has 17 amino acids. CDR3: CASSPAGGGIGTGELFF. The CDR3 coding sequence is TGTGCCAGCTCACCGGCAGGGGGCGGAATTGGCACCGGGGAGCTGTTTTTT.

This clonotype was counted only a few times. The chain is built from TRBV5-6 and TRBJ1-2; D is uncertain. Deletions cut 4 bases from V and 4 bases from J, with 14 bases between. This CDR3 spans 14 amino acids. Germline CDR1 and CDR2: SGHDT and YYEEEE. In nucleotides, the CDR3 is TGTGCCAGCAGCGCGGTGGATATTGGCTATGGCTACACCTTC. Translating gives CASSAVDIGYGYTF.

CDR3 sequence: CASSLEPWEGKETQYF. As DNA, the CDR3 is TGTGCCAGCAGCTTAGAGCCCTGGGAGGGGAAAGAGACCCAGTACTTC. J is TRBJ2-5 and V is TRBV11-2; TRBD2 agrees at 7 bases. Trimming removed 0 bases from V and 3 bases from J; junction bases left unmatched: 7. The CDR3 is 16 amino acids. The V gene's germline CDR1 is SGHAT and CDR2 FQNNGV. Full variable domain (rest looked up from reference TRBV11-2 and TRBJ2-5): EAGVAQSPRYKIIEKRQSVAFWCNPISGHATLYWYQQILGQGPKLLIQFQNNGVVDDSQLPKDRFSAERLKGVDSTLKIQPAKLEDSAVYLCASSLEPWEGKETQYFGPGTRLLVL.

A note on this clonotype: A read error may be the cause here, since a much bigger clone is one base away. The V gene is TRBV15, the J gene TRBJ2-5; the D gene is possibly TRBD2 (5 bases). The CDR3 has 14 residues. Germline V gives CDR1 LNHNV, CDR2 YYDKDF (reference sequence). Trimming removed 1 base from V and 9 bases from J, with 15 bases in between. CDR3 DNA sequence: TGTGCCACCAGCAGAGCGGGGATCGAGGAGGCCCAGTACTTC. Encoded protein: CATSRAGIEEAQYF.

The chain recombines TRBV12-3 or TRBV12-4 with TRBJ2-1; 7 bases map to TRBD1. After removal of 5 bases from V and 4 bases from J, the junction contained 11 bases not matched to a gene. This CDR3 comprises 16 residues. The CDR3 reads CASSPNLGTAYNEQFF. The CDR3 DNA reads as TGTGCCAGCAGTCCAAATTTGGGGACAGCTTACAATGAGCAGTTCTTC.

This clonotype was detected many times. V and J are TRBV2 and TRBJ2-1; D assignment may be TRBD1 or TRBD2 (6 bases each). Germline CDR1 and CDR2: SNHLY and FYNNEI. The V gene lost 0 bases and the J gene lost 0 bases, with 18 bases spanning the gap. The CDR3 runs to 19 residues. CDR3 DNA: TGTGCCAGCAGTGAAGCCTCACAGGGCGGGGTTCGCTCCTACAATGAGCAGTTCTTC. Amino acids: CASSEASQGGVRSYNEQFF. Based on the CDR3 plus reference TRBV2 and TRBJ2-1, the full variable domain is EPEVTQTPSHQVTQMGQEVILRCVPISNHLYFYWYRQILGQKVEFLVSFYNNEISEKSEIFDDQFSVERPDGSNFTLKIRSTKLEDSAMYFCASSEASQGGVRSYNEQFFGPGTRLTVL.

This clonotype was counted many times. The genes are TRBV30 and TRBJ1-1; D gene uncertain. CDR1 and CDR2 (germline): GTSNPN, SVGIG (reference sequence). V gave up 1 base and J gave up 0 bases, with 6 bases separating them. This CDR3 has 13 residues. CDR3: CAWSDGLNTEAFF. The CDR3 DNA reads TGTGCCTGGAGTGACGGACTGAACACTGAAGCTTTCTTT. Based on the CDR3 plus reference TRBV30 and TRBJ1-1, the full variable domain is SQTIHQWPATLVQPVGSPLSLECTVEGTSNPNLYWYRQAAGRGLQLLFYSVGIGQISSEVPQNLSASRPQDRQFILSSKKLLLSDSGFYLCAWSDGLNTEAFFGQGTRLTVV.

This clonotype appeared many times. The rearrangement links TRBV7-9 to TRBJ2-3; 7 nucleotides align to TRBD2. V shed 1 base and J 5 bases; nucleotides not matched to a gene: 6. This CDR3 has 15 residues. CDR1 and CDR2 (germline): SEHNR, FQNEAQ (reference sequence). This CDR3 reads CASSLGAGSGDTQYF. In DNA, the CDR3 is TGTGCCAGCAGCTTAGGAGCGGGAAGTGGAGATACGCAGTATTTT.

There are many counts of this clonotype. V gene TRBV6-1 combines with J gene TRBJ1-1, with 10 bases that match TRBD1. Germline V gives CDR1 MNHNS, CDR2 SASEGT. This CDR3 is built from 15 residues. V shed 9 bases, J shed 0 bases, and the junction held 7 bases outside the gene matches. The CDR3 DNA reads TGTGCCAGTGGACAGGGGGTTGTTCTGAACACTGAAGCTTTCTTT. Translated: CASGQGVVLNTEAFF.

The table lists this clonotype with many counts. The V gene is TRBV11-3, the J gene TRBJ2-2; 8 positions agree with TRBD1. This CDR3 is 15 amino acids long. The germline V gene encodes CDR1 SGHNT and CDR2 YENEEA. V lost 5 bases to trimming and J lost 4 bases; unmatched junction nucleotides: 6. This CDR3 is CASSNQGQGTGELFF. The CDR3 nucleotides read TGTGCCAGCAGCAACCAAGGACAGGGCACCGGGGAGCTGTTTTTT.

Many counts were recorded for this clonotype. This chain connects TRBV11-2 to TRBJ2-5; the D gene is possibly TRBD2 (5 bases). This CDR3 spans 15 amino acids. Germline CDR1 is SGHAT and CDR2 is FQNNGV. V was cut by 1 base and J by 0 bases, with 9 bases left in between. The CDR3 sequence: CASSLGGNHQETQYF. CDR3 bases: TGTGCCAGCAGCTTAGGAGGGAACCACCAAGAGACCCAGTACTTC.